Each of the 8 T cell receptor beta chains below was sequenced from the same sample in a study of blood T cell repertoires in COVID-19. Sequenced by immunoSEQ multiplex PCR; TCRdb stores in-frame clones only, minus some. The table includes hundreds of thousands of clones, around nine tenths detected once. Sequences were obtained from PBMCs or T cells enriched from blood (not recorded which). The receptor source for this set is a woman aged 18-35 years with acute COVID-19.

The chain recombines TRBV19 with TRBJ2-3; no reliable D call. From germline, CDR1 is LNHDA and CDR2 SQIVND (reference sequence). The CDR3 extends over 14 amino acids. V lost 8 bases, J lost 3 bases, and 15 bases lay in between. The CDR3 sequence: CASRPGALTDTQYF. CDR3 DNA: TGTGCCAGTCGACCCGGAGCATTGACAGATACGCAGTATTTT.

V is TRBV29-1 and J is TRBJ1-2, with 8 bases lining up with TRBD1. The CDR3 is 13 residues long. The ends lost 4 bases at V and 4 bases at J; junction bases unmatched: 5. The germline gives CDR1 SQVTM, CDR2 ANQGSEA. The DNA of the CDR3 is TGCAGCGTTGGGACTGGGACAGGCTATGGCTACACCTTC. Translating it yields CSVGTGTGYGYTF. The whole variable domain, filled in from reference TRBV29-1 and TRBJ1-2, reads SAVISQKPSRDICQRGTSLTIQCQVDSQVTMMFWYRQQPGQSLTLIATANQGSEATYESGFVIDKFPISRPNLTFSTLTVSNMSPEDSSIYLCSVGTGTGYGYTFGSGTRLTVV.

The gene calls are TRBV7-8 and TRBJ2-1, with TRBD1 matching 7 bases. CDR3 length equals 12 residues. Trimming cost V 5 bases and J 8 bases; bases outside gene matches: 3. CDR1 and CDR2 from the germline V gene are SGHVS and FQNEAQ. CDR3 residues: CASSLTGHEQFF. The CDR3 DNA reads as TGTGCCAGCAGCCTGACAGGGCATGAGCAGTTCTTC.

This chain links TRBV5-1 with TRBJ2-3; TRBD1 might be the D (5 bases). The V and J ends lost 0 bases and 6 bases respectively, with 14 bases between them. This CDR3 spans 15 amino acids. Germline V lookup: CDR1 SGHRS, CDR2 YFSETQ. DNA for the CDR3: TGCGCCAGCAGCTTGGGCAGGGCGGACGGGGATACGCAGTATTTT. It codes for CASSLGRADGDTQYF.

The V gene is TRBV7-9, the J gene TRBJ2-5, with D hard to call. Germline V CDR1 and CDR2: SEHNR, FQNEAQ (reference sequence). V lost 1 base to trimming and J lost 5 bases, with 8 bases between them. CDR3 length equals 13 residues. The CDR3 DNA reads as TGTGCCAGCAGCTTAGTCGTGGGCGAGACCCAGTACTTC. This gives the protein CASSLVVGETQYF.

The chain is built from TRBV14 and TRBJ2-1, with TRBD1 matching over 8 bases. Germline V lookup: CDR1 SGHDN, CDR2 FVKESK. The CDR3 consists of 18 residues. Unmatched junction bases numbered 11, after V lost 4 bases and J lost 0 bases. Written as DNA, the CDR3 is TGTGCCAGCAGCCGTCCAGGGGGCTCCCTTGGCTCCTACAATGAGCAGTTCTTC. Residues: CASSRPGGSLGSYNEQFF.

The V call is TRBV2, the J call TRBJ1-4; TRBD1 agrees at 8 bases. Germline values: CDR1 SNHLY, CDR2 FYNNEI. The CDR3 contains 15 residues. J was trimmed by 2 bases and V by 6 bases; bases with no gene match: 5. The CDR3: CASRHDRGTNEKLFF. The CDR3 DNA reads TGTGCCAGCAGACACGACAGGGGTACTAATGAAAAACTGTTTTTT. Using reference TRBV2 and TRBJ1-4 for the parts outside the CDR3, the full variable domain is EPEVTQTPSHQVTQMGQEVILRCVPISNHLYFYWYRQILGQKVEFLVSFYNNEISEKSEIFDDQFSVERPDGSNFTLKIRSTKLEDSAMYFCASRHDRGTNEKLFFGSGTQLSVL.

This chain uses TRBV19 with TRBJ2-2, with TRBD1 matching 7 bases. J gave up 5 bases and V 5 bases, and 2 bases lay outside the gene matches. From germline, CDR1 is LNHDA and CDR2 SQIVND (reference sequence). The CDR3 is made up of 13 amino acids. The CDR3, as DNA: TGTGCCAGTAGTCCACAGGGGACCGGGGAGCTGTTTTTT. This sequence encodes CASSPQGTGELFF.